These 28 T cell receptor beta chains were sequenced from one sample in a study of T cells in Graves' hyperthyroidism and ophthalmopathy. Amplification yielded TCR beta CDR3 regions, with RNA transcripts as the source. RT-PCR in the first round (using the HTBI primer set) targeted the TCR CDR3. Using its own MiXCR run on the multiplex PCR reads, TCRdb lists one record per CDR3 protein. This sample yields approximately 400,000 distinct CDR3 sequences, of which approximately 15% are seen a single time; roughly a fifth belongs to the top ten. Sample: blood. These receptor sequences come from a woman aged 25 to 39 with Graves' ophthalmopathy.

The chain joins TRBV19 to TRBJ2-7, with TRBD1 as a possible D gene (5 bases). Germline values: CDR1 LNHDA, CDR2 SQIVND (reference sequence). Trimming shortened V by 3 bases and J by 3 bases, and 12 bases separated the two germline ends. The CDR3 covers 14 residues. In DNA form, the CDR3 reads TGTGCCAGTAGTATGTTGGGCAGGGACTACGAGCAGTACTTC. It translates to CASSMLGRDYEQYF. Full variable domain (missing parts from reference TRBV19 and TRBJ2-7): DGGITQSPKYLFRKEGQNVTLSCEQNLNHDAMYWYRQDPGQGLRLIYYSQIVNDFQKGDIAEGYSVSREKKESFPLTVTSAQKNPTAFYLCASSMLGRDYEQYFGPGTRLTVT.

At least ten counts were recorded for this clonotype. The chain recombines TRBV20-1 with TRBJ2-4; either TRBD1 or TRBD2 may supply D (5 bases each). Germline V gene lookup returns CDR1 DFQATT and CDR2 SNEGSKA (reference sequence). The V and J ends lost 0 bases and 1 base respectively, with 7 bases between them. The CDR3 sequence is 14 residues long. Written as DNA, the CDR3 is TGCAGTGCTAGAGAGGGGGTGGCCAAAAACATTCAGTACTTC. This codes for CSAREGVAKNIQYF.

In this sample, this clonotype turned up many times. The chain couples TRBV28 to TRBJ1-1; D uncertain. CDR1 and CDR2 from the germline V gene are MDHEN and SYDVKM. Trimming removed 4 bases from V and 3 bases from J, with 3 bases in between. This CDR3 has 11 amino acids. The CDR3 here is CASSYDTEAFF. The CDR3 DNA reads TGTGCCAGCAGTTATGACACTGAAGCTTTCTTT. The full variable domain, rest sourced from reference TRBV28 and TRBJ1-1, is DVKVTQSSRYLVKRTGEKVFLECVQDMDHENMFWYRQDPGLGLRLIYFSYDVKMKEKGDIPEGYSVSREKKERFSLILESASTNQTSMYLCASSYDTEAFFGQGTRLTVV.

This clonotype was seen repeatedly, ten times or more. CDR3 sequence: CASSPVAGGLSYNEQFF. CDR3 nucleotides: TGTGCCAGCAGTCCCGTAGCGGGGGGGCTTTCCTACAATGAGCAGTTCTTC. The chain links TRBV27 to TRBJ2-1, with 11 bases aligning to TRBD2. Germline V gives CDR1 MNHEY, CDR2 SMNVEV (reference sequence). V shed 5 bases, J shed 1 base, and the junction held 7 bases outside the gene matches. This CDR3 comprises 17 residues.

This chain uses TRBV20-1 with TRBJ2-7, with 7 bases identical to TRBD1. With 3 bases clipped from V and 4 bases from J, the junction kept 6 bases outside the gene matches. The germline V gene encodes CDR1 DFQATT and CDR2 SNEGSKA (reference sequence). The CDR3 loop spans 13 amino acids. The CDR3 spells CSARKGGEYEQYF. The CDR3 DNA sequence: TGCAGTGCTAGGAAAGGGGGCGAGTACGAGCAGTACTTC.

There are a few counts of this clonotype. With a much larger clone just one base away, this may be a read error. The chain recombines TRBV3-1 with TRBJ2-2, with 8 positions matching TRBD2. This CDR3 region has 15 residues. CDR1 is LGHDT and CDR2 is YNNKEL in the germline V gene (reference sequence). The CDR3 protein is CASSFGLANTGELSF. The CDR3 DNA follows: TGTGCCAGCAGTTTCGGACTAGCTAACACCGGGGAGCTGTCTTTT.

The CDR3, as DNA: TGTGCCAGCAGCCAATCCCGGGCCCCCGCGGGCAATGAGCAGTTCTTC. Translation gives CASSQSRAPAGNEQFF. This chain connects TRBV4-2 to TRBJ2-1; possible D gene TRBD2, 5 bases. Germline CDR1 is LGHNA and CDR2 is YNFKEQ. Trimming took off 2 bases at V and 6 bases at J, with 17 bases between the two ends. There are 16 residues in the CDR3.

This clonotype has ten or more counts. The chain carries TRBV18 and TRBJ1-6; D gene uncertain. This CDR3 is built from 13 residues. Germline V CDR1 and CDR2: KGHSH, LQKENI. V lost 5 bases and J 4 bases, leaving 6 bases between the germline ends. CDR3: CASSAQYNSPLHF. The CDR3 region has the DNA TGTGCCAGCTCAGCACAATATAATTCACCCCTCCACTTT.

The chain joins TRBV27 to TRBJ2-1; the match to TRBD2 covers 10 bases. This CDR3 contains 14 residues. The V segment lost 4 bases and the J segment 15 bases; nucleotides outside the gene matches: 12. Germline V gene sequence: CDR1 MNHEY, CDR2 SMNVEV (reference sequence). The CDR3 bases are TGTGCCAGCAGTTCCCCCGGTCTAGCGGGGGAGGTGTTCTTC. Translation: CASSSPGLAGEVFF.

This clonotype was counted at least ten times. In nucleotides, the CDR3 is TGTGCCAGCAGTCAACTGACTAGCGGGGGCACAGATACGCAGTATTTT. It encodes CASSQLTSGGTDTQYF. This chain joins TRBV6-1 and TRBJ2-3; the match to TRBD2 covers 11 bases. The CDR3 spans 16 residues. Looked up from germline, CDR1 is MNHNS and CDR2 is SASEGT. Losses at the gene ends were 5 bases for V and 1 base for J; bases not matched to a gene: 5.

Details on this clonotype: With a much larger clone just one base away, this may be a read error. The rearrangement links TRBV30 to TRBJ2-7; D not certain. The CDR3 contains 14 residues. Germline V CDR1 and CDR2: GTSNPN, SVGIG (reference sequence). V gave up 0 bases and J gave up 6 bases, with 15 bases separating them. The CDR3 sequence: CAWSVLVPNCEQYF. For the CDR3, the DNA is TGTGCCTGGAGTGTACTGGTACCCAACTGCGAGCAGTACTTC.

This clonotype was seen ten or more times. The chain uses TRBV7-3 and TRBJ2-3, with 8 bases identical to TRBD2. The germline CDR1 and CDR2 sequences are SGHTA and FQGTGA. After removal of 4 bases from V and 1 base from J, the junction contained 10 bases not matched to a gene. This CDR3 spans 17 amino acids. CDR3 DNA: TGTGCCAGCAGCTACCTCCCGGTAGCGGGGCGCACAGATACGCAGTATTTT. Translating gives CASSYLPVAGRTDTQYF.

In its sample, this clonotype was seen many times. The gene calls are TRBV9 and TRBJ1-2; D is possibly TRBD1 (5 bases). Germline V gene lookup returns CDR1 SGDLS and CDR2 YYNGEE. The CDR3 consists of 14 residues. Trimming took off 7 bases at V and 3 bases at J, with 16 bases between the two ends. CDR3 DNA sequence: TGTGCCAGCTCAGGTTTGGGGGTCTACTATGGCTACACCTTC. This sequence encodes CASSGLGVYYGYTF.

This clonotype was seen more than once but under ten times. V is TRBV14 and J is TRBJ2-7, with D unclear. Trimming cost V 4 bases and J 6 bases, with 16 bases left between them. The CDR3 consists of 14 residues. The germline V gene has CDR1 SGHDN and CDR2 FVKESK. The CDR3 reads CASSRTKGYSEQYF. In nucleotides, the CDR3 is TGTGCCAGCAGCCGAACGAAGGGATACTCCGAGCAGTACTTC.

The chain has TRBV7-8 and TRBJ2-7; D is possibly TRBD2 (6 bases). CDR3 length: 15 amino acids. The V end was cut by 5 bases, the J end by 6 bases, with 20 bases between. Germline CDR1 SGHVS, CDR2 FQNEAQ. CDR3 residues: CASSPSALLLSEQYF. The CDR3 nucleotides read TGTGCCAGCAGCCCTAGCGCCCTCCTGTTGTCCGAGCAGTACTTC.

This clonotype was seen many times. The gene calls are TRBV28 and TRBJ2-1; 12 bases align to TRBD1. The CDR3 has 13 amino acids. Losses at the gene ends were 4 bases for V and 12 bases for J; bases not matched to a gene: 4. Germline V gene data show CDR1 as MDHEN and CDR2 as SYDVKM. The CDR3 DNA sequence: TGTGCCAGCAGTTCGGGACAGGGGGCACCGCAGTTCTTC. Encoded protein: CASSSGQGAPQFF.

Details on this clonotype: Just one base apart from a much larger clone, this may be a read error. The V and J genes are TRBV15 and TRBJ2-7; 10 positions match TRBD2. Germline-derived CDR1 and CDR2 are LNHNV and YYDKDF (reference sequence). The CDR3 contains 15 residues. The trim removed 7 bases at V and 2 bases at J, leaving 8 bases unmatched. The CDR3: CATIGGLAETYEQYF. The CDR3 DNA reads as TGTGCCACCATCGGAGGACTAGCGGAAACCTACGAGCAGTACTTC.

This clonotype was recorded a few times. The chain combines TRBV20-1 with TRBJ1-4; D not certain. Trimming shortened V by 0 bases and J by 7 bases, and 12 bases separated the two germline ends. CDR3 length equals 14 residues. Germline CDR1 and CDR2: DFQATT and SNEGSKA (reference sequence). The CDR3: CSAREVSAFEKLFF. The CDR3 DNA reads as TGCAGTGCTAGAGAGGTTTCGGCGTTTGAAAAACTGTTTTTT.

There are many counts of this clonotype. V and J are TRBV2 and TRBJ2-2; D is unresolved. V was clipped by 7 bases and J by 0 bases, with 15 bases between them. Germline CDR1 reads SNHLY; CDR2 reads FYNNEI. This CDR3 has 16 amino acids. CDR3 loop: CASTERTPTNTGELFF. The CDR3 DNA reads as TGTGCCAGCACCGAACGTACACCTACGAACACCGGGGAGCTGTTTTTT.

The table lists this clonotype with many counts. This rearrangement joins TRBV7-8 to TRBJ2-3; D is possibly TRBD1 or TRBD2 (7 bases each). There are 16 residues in the CDR3. Trimming pared 1 base from V and 8 bases from J, leaving 19 bases between. Germline values: CDR1 SGHVS, CDR2 FQNEAQ. The CDR3 loop reads CASSLESRGGLGTQYF. CDR3 nucleotides: TGTGCCAGCAGCTTAGAATCCAGGGGGGGGCTTGGTACGCAGTATTTT.

The CDR3 DNA follows: TGCGCCAGCAGTGAGTCGAGATTTACCGATACGCAGTATTTT. Encoded protein: CASSESRFTDTQYF. The V call is TRBV10-1, the J call TRBJ2-3; D gene uncertain. Germline V gene lookup returns CDR1 WNHNN and CDR2 SYGVQD (reference sequence). The germline V and J ends were trimmed by 0 bases and 6 bases, with 10 bases remaining between them. The CDR3 is 14 residues long.

The DNA of the CDR3 is TGTGCCAGCACCATGCCCCCCTCGAACACTGAAGCTTTCTTT. Translating it yields CASTMPPSNTEAFF. V is TRBV5-5 and J is TRBJ1-1; D uncertain. The CDR3 contains 14 residues. CDR1 is SGHKS and CDR2 is YYEKEE in the germline V gene (reference sequence). V lost 6 bases and J lost 1, with 13 bases in between.

V gene TRBV29-1 combines with J gene TRBJ2-5; weak D call: TRBD1 (6 bases). The CDR3 consists of 13 residues. Germline V lookup: CDR1 SQVTM, CDR2 ANQGSEA. Trimming removed 6 bases from V and 2 bases from J, with 13 bases in between. The CDR3 here is CSVVGHKQETQYF. CDR3 sequence (DNA): TGCAGCGTGGTGGGACACAAACAAGAGACCCAGTACTTC. The full variable domain, completed using reference TRBV29-1 and TRBJ2-5, is SAVISQKPSRDICQRGTSLTIQCQVDSQVTMMFWYRQQPGQSLTLIATANQGSEATYESGFVIDKFPISRPNLTFSTLTVSNMSPEDSSIYLCSVVGHKQETQYFGPGTRLLVL.

The table lists this clonotype with many counts. The V gene is TRBV20-1, the J gene TRBJ1-6; the match to TRBD1 covers 8 bases. Germline V gives CDR1 DFQATT, CDR2 SNEGSKA (reference sequence). The V gene end was trimmed by 6 bases and the J gene end by 5 bases; junction bases not matched to a gene: 6. CDR3 length equals 14 residues. CDR3 bases: TGCAGTGCCCCGGACAGGGTCCATAATTCACCCCTCCACTTT. Its protein product is CSAPDRVHNSPLHF.

This clonotype has at least ten counts. V is TRBV28 and J is TRBJ1-2, with TRBD1 as a possible D gene (5 bases). The germline gives CDR1 MDHEN, CDR2 SYDVKM. The CDR3 length is 15 residues. Trimming cost V 2 bases and J 4 bases, with 14 bases left between them. The CDR3: CASSLDSPNLYGYTF. CDR3 in DNA: TGTGCCAGCAGTTTAGACAGCCCGAATCTCTATGGCTACACCTTC.

This clonotype was observed many times. The chain combines TRBV18 with TRBJ1-3, with a weak D call TRBD1 (5 bases). Per germline, CDR1 KGHSH and CDR2 LQKENI. Trimming shortened V by 1 base and J by 2 bases, and 21 bases separated the two germline ends. This CDR3 is built from 19 residues. The CDR3 DNA reads TGTGCCAGCTCACCACTAAAGTCGCAGGGACCTTTTCCTGGAAACACCATATATTTT. It is translated as CASSPLKSQGPFPGNTIYF.

This clonotype was found many times. This chain links TRBV5-1 with TRBJ2-2, with D possibly TRBD2 on 7 matching bases. Per the germline V gene, CDR1 is SGHRS and CDR2 is YFSETQ. The CDR3 is 15 amino acids. Trimming took 2 bases from V and 4 from J, leaving 12 bases between them. CDR3 bases: TGCGCCAGCAGCTTTGCGGGGGCTGGCACCGGGGAGCTGTTTTTT. Protein product: CASSFAGAGTGELFF.

The genes are TRBV10-3 and TRBJ2-2, with no clear D. Germline V gives CDR1 ENHRY, CDR2 SYGVKD. CDR3 length: 14 residues. Trimming left V 6 bases short and J 7 bases short, with 15 bases between. In nucleotides, the CDR3 is TGTGCCATCAGAAGGGAAGGGTCCCACGGGGAGCTGTTTTTT. As protein: CAIRREGSHGELFF.